Following are 9 T cell receptor beta chains from one sample sequenced in a study of T cell responses to AZD1222 COVID-19 vaccine. Generated by immunoSEQ multiplex PCR, the TCRdb table keeps only in-frame clones and is missing some. The data hold 100,000 or so clones, with roughly 91% observed a single time. Sequences were derived from peripheral blood, sampled on day 0 of AZD1222 vaccination. These TCRs come from an adult in good health.

J is TRBJ2-7 and V is TRBV5-4; the D is unclear. CDR3 length equals 14 residues. Germline CDR1 is SGHNT and CDR2 is YYREEE (reference sequence). V lost 2 bases and J lost 2, with 11 bases in between. CDR3 sequence reads: CASSLGSRTYEQYF. As DNA, the CDR3 is TGTGCCAGCAGCTTAGGTAGCAGAACCTACGAGCAGTACTTC.

The V call is TRBV19, the J call TRBJ1-3, with D perhaps matching TRBD1 (6 bases). This CDR3 comprises 17 residues. Germline CDR1 is LNHDA and CDR2 is SQIVND (reference sequence). V lost 6 bases and J 0 bases, leaving 18 bases between the germline ends. The DNA for the CDR3 is TGTGCCAGTAGCGGACAGTTTGGAGCCCTCTCTGGAAACACCATATATTTT. As protein: CASSGQFGALSGNTIYF.

The rearrangement links TRBV5-6 to TRBJ2-1; TRBD1 agrees at 7 bases. J lost 5 bases, V lost 2 bases, and 7 bases had no gene match. The CDR3 covers 15 residues. Germline loops: CDR1 SGHDT, CDR2 YYEEEE. The CDR3 DNA follows: TGTGCCAGCAGCTTCCGCAGGGGGTCCAACAATGAGCAGTTCTTC. Translating it yields CASSFRRGSNNEQFF.

This clone is labeled as medium-sized. V gene TRBV3-1 (or the pseudogene TRBV3-2) combines with J gene TRBJ1-4; 9 nucleotides align to TRBD1. The CDR3 loop spans 15 amino acids. The V gene's germline CDR1 is LGHDT and CDR2 YNNKEL (reference sequence). Trimming removed 6 bases from V and 5 bases from J; junction bases left unmatched: 7. The CDR3 is CASRSGGTGNEKLFF. For the CDR3, the DNA is TGTGCCAGCAGATCTGGTGGGACAGGGAATGAAAAACTGTTTTTT.

The gene calls are TRBV20-1 and TRBJ2-1; D may be TRBD2 (5 bases). Germline values: CDR1 DFQATT, CDR2 SNEGSKA (reference sequence). V was trimmed by 8 bases and J by 2 bases, leaving 7 bases between them. The CDR3 contains 11 residues. This CDR3 reads CSSGAYNEQFF. DNA for the CDR3: TGCAGTAGCGGAGCCTACAATGAGCAGTTCTTC.

A few counts support this clone. The V call is TRBV7-8, the J call TRBJ1-2; D uncertain. Germline V gives CDR1 SGHVS, CDR2 FQNEAQ. V was shortened by 0 bases and J by 2 bases, with 10 bases between the two germline ends. This CDR3 is built from 15 residues. In DNA form, the CDR3 reads TGTGCCAGCAGCTTAGCGCGAACAGTAAACTATGGCTACACCTTC. This codes for CASSLARTVNYGYTF. Using reference TRBV7-8 and TRBJ1-2 for the parts outside the CDR3, the full variable domain is GAGVSQSPRYKVAKRGQDVALRCDPISGHVSLFWYQQALGQGPEFLTYFQNEAQLDKSGLPSDRFFAERPEGSVSTLKIQRTQQEDSAVYLCASSLARTVNYGYTFGSGTRLTVV.

The J gene is TRBJ1-1, the V gene TRBV7-9; maybe TRBD1 (5 bases). V dropped 5 bases and J dropped 1 base, with 8 bases sitting between them. This CDR3 is built from 13 residues. CDR1 is SEHNR and CDR2 is FQNEAQ in the germline V gene (reference sequence). CDR3 sequence (DNA): TGTGCCAGCAGCCAGACAGAGAACACTGAAGCTTTCTTT. Protein: CASSQTENTEAFF.

The chain has TRBV2 and TRBJ2-5; D is perhaps TRBD1 or TRBD2 (6 bases each). The CDR3 spans 12 residues. Trimming left V 10 bases short and J 5 bases short, with 14 bases between. Per germline, CDR1 SNHLY and CDR2 FYNNEI. The DNA for the CDR3 is TGTGCCACCTATGGGGGGCGGGAGACCCAGTACTTC. Protein sequence: CATYGGRETQYF.

The chain has TRBV6-5 and TRBJ1-1; possible D gene TRBD1, 5 bases. The CDR3 extends over 13 amino acids. Germline lookup yields CDR1 MNHEY and CDR2 SVGAGI. V lost 2 bases, J lost 7 bases, and 11 bases lay in between. DNA for the CDR3: TGTGCCAGCAGTTACAGCCGGGACGGTGAAGCTTTCTTT. This translates into CASSYSRDGEAFF.